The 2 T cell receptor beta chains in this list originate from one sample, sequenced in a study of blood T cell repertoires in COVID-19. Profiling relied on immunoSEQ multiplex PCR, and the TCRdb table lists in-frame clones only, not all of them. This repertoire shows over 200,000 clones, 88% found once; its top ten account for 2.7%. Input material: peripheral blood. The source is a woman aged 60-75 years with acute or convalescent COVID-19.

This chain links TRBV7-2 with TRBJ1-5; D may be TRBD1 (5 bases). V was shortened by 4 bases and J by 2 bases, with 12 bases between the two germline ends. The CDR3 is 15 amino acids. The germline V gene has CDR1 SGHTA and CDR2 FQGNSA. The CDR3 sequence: CASSWGETGNQPQHF. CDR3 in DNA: TGTGCCAGCAGCTGGGGGGAGACAGGCAATCAGCCCCAGCATTTT.

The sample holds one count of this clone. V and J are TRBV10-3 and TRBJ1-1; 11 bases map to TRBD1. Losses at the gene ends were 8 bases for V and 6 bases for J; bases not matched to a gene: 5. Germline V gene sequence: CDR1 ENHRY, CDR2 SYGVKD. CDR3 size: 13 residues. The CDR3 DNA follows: TGTGCCATCGGGAGGGACAGGGGGTCTGAAGCTTTCTTT. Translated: CAIGRDRGSEAFF.